This T cell receptor beta chain was sequenced in a study of blood T cell repertoires in COVID-19. About the study: T cells, B-cell-depleted T cells, or PBMCs supplied cDNA or gDNA.

CDR1 and CDR2 from the germline V gene are MNHEY and SMNVEV (reference sequence). V was trimmed by 10 bases and J by 0 bases, leaving 16 bases between them. CDR3 size: 15 residues. Authors' methods: Reference gene primer amplification gave nucleated cell count estimates. Generated by immunoSEQ multiplex PCR, the TCRdb table keeps only in-frame clones and is missing some. V and J calls and clone size are those listed in that table; D and trimming were worked out from the DNA. The sample records 100,000 or so clones, 65% to 90% being singletons. Sequenced material: peripheral blood. The receptor was derived from a man in his 70s with active or convalescent COVID-19. The chain couples TRBV27 to TRBJ1-5, with D uncertain. The CDR3 bases are TGTGCCACCCGAAGGATCGGGTATAGCAATCAGCCCCAGCATTTT. Encoded protein: CATRRIGYSNQPQHF.